This TCR beta chain was identified in a study of T cells in Graves' hyperthyroidism and ophthalmopathy. Study outcomes and limitations: In blood, most of the thyroid clonotypes expanded above 0.001 were also present. Separating ophthalmopathy from stable hyperthyroidism was achieved by a 13 V-J model.

Comments on this clonotype: Its antigen is still unknown.

Over 18 months, lack of ophthalmopathy progression marked Graves' hyperthyroidism as stable. The CDR3 covers 16 residues. Trimming shortened V by 2 bases and J by 2 bases, and 14 bases separated the two germline ends. CDR1 and CDR2 (germline): SGHRS, YFSETQ. Regions amplified from RNA transcripts were the TCR beta CDR3 regions. The HTBI primer set drove a first-round RT-PCR of the TCR CDR3. TCRdb re-derived calls from the multiplex PCR reads in MiXCR, one entry per CDR3 protein. Of roughly 700,000 distinct CDR3 sequences in the sample, around 15% are singletons; the top ten hold around 9.6%. The rearrangement joins TRBV5-1 to TRBJ2-1, with TRBD2 as a possible D gene (5 bases). The clonotype was recovered from a woman younger than 30 with Graves' hyperthyroidism. Source material: blood. The CDR3 bases are TGCGCCAGCAGCTTTCAGCGGATCCCTACCTACAATGAGCAGTTCTTC. Protein product: CASSFQRIPTYNEQFF.